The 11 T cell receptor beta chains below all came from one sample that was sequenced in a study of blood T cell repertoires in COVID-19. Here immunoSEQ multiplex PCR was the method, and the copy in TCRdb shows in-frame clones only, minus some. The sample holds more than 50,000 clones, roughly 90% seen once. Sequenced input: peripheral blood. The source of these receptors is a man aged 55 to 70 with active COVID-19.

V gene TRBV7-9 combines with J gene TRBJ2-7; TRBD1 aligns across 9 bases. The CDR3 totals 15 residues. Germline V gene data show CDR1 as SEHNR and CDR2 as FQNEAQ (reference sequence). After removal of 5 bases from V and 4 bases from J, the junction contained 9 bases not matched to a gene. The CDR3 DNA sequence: TGTGCCAGCAGCCCGGACAGGGGCAGGCTTTACGAGCAGTACTTC. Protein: CASSPDRGRLYEQYF.

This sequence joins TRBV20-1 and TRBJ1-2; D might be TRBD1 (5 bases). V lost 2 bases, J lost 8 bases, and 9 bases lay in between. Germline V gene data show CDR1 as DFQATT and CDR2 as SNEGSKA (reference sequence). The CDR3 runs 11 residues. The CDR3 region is CSARQGGGYTF. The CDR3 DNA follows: TGCAGTGCTAGACAGGGAGGGGGCTACACCTTC.

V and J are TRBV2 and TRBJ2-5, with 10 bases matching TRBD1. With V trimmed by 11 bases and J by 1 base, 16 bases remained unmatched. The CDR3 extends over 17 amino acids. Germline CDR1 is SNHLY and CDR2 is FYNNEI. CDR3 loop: CARPTGGGFRAQETQYF. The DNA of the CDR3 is TGTGCCCGCCCGACAGGGGGCGGTTTTCGGGCCCAAGAGACCCAGTACTTC.

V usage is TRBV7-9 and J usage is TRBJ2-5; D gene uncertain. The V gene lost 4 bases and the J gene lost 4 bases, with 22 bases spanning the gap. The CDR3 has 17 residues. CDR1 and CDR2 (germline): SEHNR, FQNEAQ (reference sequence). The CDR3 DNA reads TGTGCCAGCAGCTCCCTCGTTGGTCCAGCGTTAAGAGAGACCCAGTACTTC. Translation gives CASSSLVGPALRETQYF.

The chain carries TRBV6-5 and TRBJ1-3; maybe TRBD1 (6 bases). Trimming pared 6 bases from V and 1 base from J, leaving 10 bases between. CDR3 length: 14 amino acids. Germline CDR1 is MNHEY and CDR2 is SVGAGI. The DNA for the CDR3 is TGTGCCAGCAGCGTCGGACAGTCTGGAAACACCATATATTTT. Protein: CASSVGQSGNTIYF.

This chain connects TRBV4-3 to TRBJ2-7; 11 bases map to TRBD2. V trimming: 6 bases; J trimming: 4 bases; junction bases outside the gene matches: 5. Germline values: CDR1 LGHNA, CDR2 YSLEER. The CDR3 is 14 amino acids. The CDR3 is CASSHRTSGYEQYF. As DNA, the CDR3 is TGCGCCAGCAGTCATCGGACTAGCGGGTACGAGCAGTACTTC.

The CDR3 loop is CASSLAPGGKAYEQYF. The CDR3 coding sequence is TGTGCCAGCAGCTTAGCGCCTGGGGGCAAAGCCTACGAGCAGTACTTC. This chain links TRBV7-2 with TRBJ2-7; D perhaps matches TRBD1 (6 bases). From germline, CDR1 is SGHTA and CDR2 FQGNSA. This CDR3 comprises 16 residues. Trimming pared 0 bases from V and 2 bases from J, leaving 14 bases between.

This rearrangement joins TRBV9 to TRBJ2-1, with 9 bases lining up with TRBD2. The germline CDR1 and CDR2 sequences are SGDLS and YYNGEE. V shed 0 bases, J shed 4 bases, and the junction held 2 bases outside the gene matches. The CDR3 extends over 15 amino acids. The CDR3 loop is CASSVGLADYNEQFF. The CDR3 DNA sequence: TGTGCCAGCAGCGTAGGACTAGCGGATTACAATGAGCAGTTCTTC.

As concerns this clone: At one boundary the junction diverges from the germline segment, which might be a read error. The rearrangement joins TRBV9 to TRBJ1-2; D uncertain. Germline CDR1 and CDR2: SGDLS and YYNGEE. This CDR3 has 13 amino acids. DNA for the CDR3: TGTGCCAGCAGCGTAGTCCCAGGTCCCAATACGTACTTC. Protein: CASSVVPGPNTYF.

CDR3 DNA sequence: TGTGCCAGCCGCAGGGTAGGAAACACTGAAGCTTTCTTT. This encodes CASRRVGNTEAFF. The rearrangement links TRBV6-5 to TRBJ1-1; the D gene is possibly TRBD1 (5 bases). V shed 8 bases and J shed 2 bases, with 12 bases lying between them. The CDR3 length is 13 residues. From germline, CDR1 is MNHEY and CDR2 SVGAGI.

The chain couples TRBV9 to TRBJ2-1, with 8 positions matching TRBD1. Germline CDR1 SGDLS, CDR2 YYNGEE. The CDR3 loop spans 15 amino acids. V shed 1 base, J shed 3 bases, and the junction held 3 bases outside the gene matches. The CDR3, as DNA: TGTGCCAGCAGCGTATTGGGACAGGACTACAATGAGCAGTTCTTC. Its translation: CASSVLGQDYNEQFF. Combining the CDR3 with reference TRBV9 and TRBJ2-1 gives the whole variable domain DSGVTQTPKHLITATGQRVTLRCSPRSGDLSVYWYQQSLDQGLQFLIQYYNGEERAKGNILERFSAQQFPDLHSELNLSSLELGDSALYFCASSVLGQDYNEQFFGPGTRLTVL.